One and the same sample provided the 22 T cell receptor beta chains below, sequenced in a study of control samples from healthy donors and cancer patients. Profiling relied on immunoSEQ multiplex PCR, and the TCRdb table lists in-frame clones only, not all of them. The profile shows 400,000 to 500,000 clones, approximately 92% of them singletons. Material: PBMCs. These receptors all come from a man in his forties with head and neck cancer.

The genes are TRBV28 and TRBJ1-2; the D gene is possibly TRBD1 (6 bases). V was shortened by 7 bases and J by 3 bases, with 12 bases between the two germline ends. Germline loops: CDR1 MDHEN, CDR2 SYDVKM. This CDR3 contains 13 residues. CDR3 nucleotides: TGTGCCAGCATTGGGACACATTACTATGGCTACACCTTC. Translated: CASIGTHYYGYTF.

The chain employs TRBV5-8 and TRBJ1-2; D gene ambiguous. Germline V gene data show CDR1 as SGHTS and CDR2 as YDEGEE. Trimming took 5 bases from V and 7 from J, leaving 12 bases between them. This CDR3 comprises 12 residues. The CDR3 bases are TGTGCCAGCAGACAGAACGAAGGTGGCTACACCTTC. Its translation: CASRQNEGGYTF. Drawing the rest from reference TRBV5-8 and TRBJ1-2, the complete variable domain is EAGVTQSPTHLIKTRGQQATLRCSPISGHTSVYWYQQALGLGLQFLLWYDEGEERNRGNFPPRFSGRQFPNYSSELNVNALELEDSALYLCASRQNEGGYTFGSGTRLTVV.

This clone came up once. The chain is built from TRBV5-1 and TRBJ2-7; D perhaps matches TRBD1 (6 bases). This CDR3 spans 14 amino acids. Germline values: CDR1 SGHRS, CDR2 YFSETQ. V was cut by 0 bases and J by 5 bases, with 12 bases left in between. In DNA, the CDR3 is TGCGCCAGCAGCTTGGGGGACCCAGGGGACGAGCAGTACTTC. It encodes CASSLGDPGDEQYF. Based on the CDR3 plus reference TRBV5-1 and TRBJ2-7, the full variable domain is KAGVTQTPRYLIKTRGQQVTLSCSPISGHRSVSWYQQTPGQGLQFLFEYFSETQRNKGNFPGRFSGRQFSNSRSEMNVSTLELGDSALYLCASSLGDPGDEQYFGPGTRLTVT.

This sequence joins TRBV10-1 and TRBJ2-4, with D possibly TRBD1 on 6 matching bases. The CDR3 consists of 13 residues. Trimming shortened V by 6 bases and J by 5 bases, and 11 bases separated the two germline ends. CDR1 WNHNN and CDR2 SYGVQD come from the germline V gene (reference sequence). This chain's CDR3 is CASRGAGENIQYF. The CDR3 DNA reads TGCGCCAGCAGAGGGGCAGGGGAAAACATTCAGTACTTC.

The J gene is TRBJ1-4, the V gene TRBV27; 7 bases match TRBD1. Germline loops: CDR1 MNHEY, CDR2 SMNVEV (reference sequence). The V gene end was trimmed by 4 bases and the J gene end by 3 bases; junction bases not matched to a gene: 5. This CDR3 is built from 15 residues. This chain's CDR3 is CASSSGGISNEKLFF. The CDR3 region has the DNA TGTGCCAGCAGTTCAGGGGGGATTTCTAATGAAAAACTGTTTTTT.

CDR3 bases: TGTGCCAGCAGCCAAGGGAGAATGCGGGGGGCCTCGGGGGAGACCCAGTACTTC. Translation gives CASSQGRMRGASGETQYF. The chain uses TRBV3-1 (or the pseudogene TRBV3-2) and TRBJ2-5; TRBD2 agrees at 8 bases. The V gene end was trimmed by 1 base and the J gene end by 5 bases; junction bases not matched to a gene: 15. From germline, CDR1 is LGHDT and CDR2 YNNKEL (reference sequence). The CDR3 sequence is 18 residues long.

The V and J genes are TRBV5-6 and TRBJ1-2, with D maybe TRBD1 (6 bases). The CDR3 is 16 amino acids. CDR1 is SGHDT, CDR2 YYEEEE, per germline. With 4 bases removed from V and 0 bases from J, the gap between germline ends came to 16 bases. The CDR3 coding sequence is TGTGCCAGCAGCCAATTCGGACAGCCACCTAACTATGGCTACACCTTC. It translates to CASSQFGQPPNYGYTF.

The CDR3 DNA follows: TGTGCCAGCAGCCCCGACAACTGGGCAGGCTACACCTTC. Its translation is CASSPDNWAGYTF. V is TRBV5-6 and J is TRBJ1-2; D is unresolved. The CDR3 sequence is 13 residues long. Germline CDR1 SGHDT, CDR2 YYEEEE. V shed 4 bases and J shed 8 bases, with 15 bases lying between them.

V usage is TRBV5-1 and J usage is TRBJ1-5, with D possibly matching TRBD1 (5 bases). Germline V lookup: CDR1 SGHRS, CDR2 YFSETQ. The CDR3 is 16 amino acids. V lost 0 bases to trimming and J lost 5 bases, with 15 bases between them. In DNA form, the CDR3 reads TGCGCCAGCAGCTTGGGGCCCGGGACTCCATATCAGCCCCAGCATTTT. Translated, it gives CASSLGPGTPYQPQHF.

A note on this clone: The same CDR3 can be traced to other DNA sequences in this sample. CDR3 sequence (DNA): TGCGCCAGCAGTGAGCAGGGTGGCACTGAAGCTTTCTTT. It encodes CASSEQGGTEAFF. The chain has TRBV10-2 and TRBJ1-1; a weak D match, TRBD1 (5 bases). The CDR3 is made up of 13 amino acids. Germline assignment: CDR1 WSHSY and CDR2 SAAADI. The V and J ends lost 2 bases and 4 bases respectively, with 8 bases between them.

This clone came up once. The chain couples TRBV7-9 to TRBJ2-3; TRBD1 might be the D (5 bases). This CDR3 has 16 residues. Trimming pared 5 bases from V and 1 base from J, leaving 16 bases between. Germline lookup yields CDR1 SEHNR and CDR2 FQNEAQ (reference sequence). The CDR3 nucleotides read TGTGCCAGCAGCCCCCTGTGGGGCGTCGGCACAGATACGCAGTATTTT. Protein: CASSPLWGVGTDTQYF. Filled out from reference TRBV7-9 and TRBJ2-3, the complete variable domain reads DTGVSQNPRHKITKRGQNVTFRCDPISEHNRLYWYRQTLGQGPEFLTYFQNEAQLEKSRLLSDRFSAERPKGSFSTLEIQRTEQGDSAMYLCASSPLWGVGTDTQYFGPGTRLTVL.

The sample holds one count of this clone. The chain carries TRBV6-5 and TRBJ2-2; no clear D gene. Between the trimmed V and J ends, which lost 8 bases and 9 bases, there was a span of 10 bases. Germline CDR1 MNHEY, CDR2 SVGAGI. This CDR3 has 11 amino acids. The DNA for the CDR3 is TGTGCCAGCGGGATTCCCCGGGAGCTGTTTTTT. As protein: CASGIPRELFF.

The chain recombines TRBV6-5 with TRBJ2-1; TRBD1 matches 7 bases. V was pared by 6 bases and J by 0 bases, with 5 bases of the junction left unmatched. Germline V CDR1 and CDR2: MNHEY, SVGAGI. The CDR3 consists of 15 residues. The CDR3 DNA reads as TGTGCCAGCAGGGGGACAGCCAGCTCCTACAATGAGCAGTTCTTC. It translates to CASRGTASSYNEQFF.

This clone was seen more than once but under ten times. CDR3 bases: TGCGCCAGCAGCCAGGGGGGGGACCCCGGCTACGAGCAGTACTTC. Translating it yields CASSQGGDPGYEQYF. The J gene is TRBJ2-7, the V gene TRBV4-1, with TRBD2 matching 7 bases. From germline, CDR1 is MGHRA and CDR2 YSYEKL. The CDR3 is 15 amino acids. Trimming removed 3 bases from V and 3 bases from J; junction bases left unmatched: 8.

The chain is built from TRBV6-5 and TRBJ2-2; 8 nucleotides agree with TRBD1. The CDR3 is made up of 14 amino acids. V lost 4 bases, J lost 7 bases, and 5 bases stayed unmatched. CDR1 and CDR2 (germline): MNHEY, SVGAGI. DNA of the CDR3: TGTGCCAGCAGTTTAAACAGGGGGAGCGGGGAGCTGTTTTTT. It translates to CASSLNRGSGELFF.

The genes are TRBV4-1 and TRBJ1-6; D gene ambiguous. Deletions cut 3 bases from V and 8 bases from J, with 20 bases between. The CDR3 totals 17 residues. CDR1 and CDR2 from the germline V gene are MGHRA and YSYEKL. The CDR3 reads CASSHPPSWTRDSPLHF. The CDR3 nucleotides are TGCGCCAGCAGCCATCCTCCATCCTGGACCCGCGATTCACCCCTCCACTTT.

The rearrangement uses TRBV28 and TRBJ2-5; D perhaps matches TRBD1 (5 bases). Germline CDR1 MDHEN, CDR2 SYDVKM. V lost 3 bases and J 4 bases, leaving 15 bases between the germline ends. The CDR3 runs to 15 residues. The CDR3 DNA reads TGTGCCAGCAGTTTGGTTAAGGGGTTGGGAGAGACCCAGTACTTC. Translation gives CASSLVKGLGETQYF.

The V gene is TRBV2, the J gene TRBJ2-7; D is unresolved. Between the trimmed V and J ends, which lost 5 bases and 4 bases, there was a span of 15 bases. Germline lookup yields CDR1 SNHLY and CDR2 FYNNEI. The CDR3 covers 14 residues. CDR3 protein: CASSPDLRSYEQYF. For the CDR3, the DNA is TGTGCCAGCAGTCCCGACCTCAGGTCTTACGAGCAGTACTTC.

The DNA for the CDR3 is TGTGCCAGCAGTTGGCGGGACACCTATTACGAGCAGTACTTC. Protein: CASSWRDTYYEQYF. The chain has TRBV27 and TRBJ2-7; D possibly matches TRBD1 or TRBD2 (6 bases each). The germline CDR1 and CDR2 sequences are MNHEY and SMNVEV (reference sequence). Trimming shortened V by 4 bases and J by 4 bases, and 14 bases separated the two germline ends. The CDR3 has 14 amino acids.

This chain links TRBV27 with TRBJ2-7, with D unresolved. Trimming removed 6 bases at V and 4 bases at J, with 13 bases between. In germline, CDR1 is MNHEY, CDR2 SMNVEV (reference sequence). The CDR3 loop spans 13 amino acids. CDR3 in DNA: TGTGCCAGCAGCCCCGGATTGGGATACGAGCAGTACTTC. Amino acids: CASSPGLGYEQYF.

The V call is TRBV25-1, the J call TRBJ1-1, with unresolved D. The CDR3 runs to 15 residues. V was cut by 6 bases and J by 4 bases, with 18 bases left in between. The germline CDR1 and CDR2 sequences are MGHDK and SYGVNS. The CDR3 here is CASRGLGGAGTEAFF. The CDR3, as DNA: TGTGCCAGCAGGGGATTGGGTGGAGCGGGCACTGAAGCTTTCTTT.

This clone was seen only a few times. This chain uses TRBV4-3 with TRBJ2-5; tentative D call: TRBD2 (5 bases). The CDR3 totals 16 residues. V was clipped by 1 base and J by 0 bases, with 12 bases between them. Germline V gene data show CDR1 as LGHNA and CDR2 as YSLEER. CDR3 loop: CASSQGKRRYQETQYF. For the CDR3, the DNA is TGCGCCAGCAGCCAAGGAAAGCGGAGGTACCAAGAGACCCAGTACTTC.